The 14 T cell receptor beta chains given below trace back to one sample, sequenced in a study of identical twins. MiXCR, applied by TCRdb to the 5' RACE reads, yields one record per CDR3 protein. This table has 500,000 to 550,000 distinct CDR3 sequences, less than 25% appearing once. This same sample was also part of a study on T cells expressing NK-cell markers.

Sequencing input: CD4+ T cells sorted from blood. All receptors come from a woman younger than 30 in good health.

The DNA for the CDR3 is TGCGCCAGCAGGGAATCAGGGGTTGAAGCTTTCTTT. This encodes CASRESGVEAFF. The chain couples TRBV10-2 to TRBJ1-1; a weak D match, TRBD1 (6 bases). V lost 6 bases and J 7 bases, leaving 12 bases between the germline ends. Germline V gene lookup returns CDR1 WSHSY and CDR2 SAAADI. The CDR3 extends over 12 amino acids.

This clonotype has a count of ten or more. The chain carries TRBV20-1 and TRBJ2-7, with 11 bases matching TRBD2. The CDR3 totals 15 residues. J lost 4 bases, V lost 5 bases, and 10 bases had no gene match. Germline CDR1 DFQATT, CDR2 SNEGSKA (reference sequence). CDR3 bases: TGCAGTGCTTATACCGGGACTAGCGGTTCATACGAGCAGTACTTC. Encoded protein: CSAYTGTSGSYEQYF.

This clonotype appeared a few times. The V gene is TRBV10-3, the J gene TRBJ1-2, with D perhaps TRBD1 (5 bases). The V end was cut by 11 bases, the J end by 4 bases, with 14 bases between. Germline loops: CDR1 ENHRY, CDR2 SYGVKD. This CDR3 has 12 amino acids. CDR3 in amino acids: CAVMTELYGYTF. CDR3 nucleotides: TGTGCCGTTATGACAGAACTCTATGGCTACACCTTC.

This chain joins TRBV2 and TRBJ1-2; D is unclear. CDR3 length: 12 residues. In germline, CDR1 is SNHLY, CDR2 FYNNEI. With 1 base removed from V and 5 bases from J, the gap between germline ends came to 5 bases. DNA of the CDR3: TGTGCCAGCAGTGAAGATTCGTATGGCTACACCTTC. Residues: CASSEDSYGYTF.

This clonotype was counted between two and nine times. The V call is TRBV20-1, the J call TRBJ1-1, with D possibly matching TRBD1 (5 bases). CDR3 length: 12 amino acids. With 0 bases removed from V and 8 bases from J, the gap between germline ends came to 10 bases. Germline CDR1 and CDR2: DFQATT and SNEGSKA (reference sequence). The CDR3 loop is CSARDLQAEAFF. CDR3 DNA: TGCAGTGCTAGAGATTTACAGGCCGAAGCTTTCTTT.

The rearrangement uses TRBV20-1 and TRBJ2-7; no clear D gene. The V gene's germline CDR1 is DFQATT and CDR2 SNEGSKA (reference sequence). CDR3 length: 12 residues. Trimming removed 1 base at V and 6 bases at J, with 10 bases between. The CDR3 spells CSARAPGVEQYF. CDR3 bases: TGCAGTGCTAGAGCCCCTGGGGTCGAGCAGTACTTC.

The chain employs TRBV3-1 and TRBJ2-7, with D perhaps TRBD2 (6 bases). Looked up from germline, CDR1 is LGHDT and CDR2 is YNNKEL (reference sequence). Trimming removed 0 bases from V and 4 bases from J, with 16 bases in between. The CDR3 is 16 residues long. Here the CDR3 reads CASSQDFGGIVYEQYF. As DNA, the CDR3 is TGTGCCAGCAGCCAAGATTTCGGCGGGATAGTATACGAGCAGTACTTC.

The V call is TRBV6-5, the J call TRBJ1-2; 7 nucleotides match TRBD1. CDR1 is MNHEY and CDR2 is SVGAGI in the germline V gene. The V and J ends lost 0 bases and 0 bases, in that order; junction bases with no gene match: 10. CDR3 length equals 18 residues. CDR3 coding DNA: TGTGCCAGCAGTTACTCACCGGGACAGCCAAGGTCTAACTATGGCTACACCTTC. Translation: CASSYSPGQPRSNYGYTF.

This clonotype was seen a few times. The genes are TRBV20-1 and TRBJ2-7; no reliable D call. V was shortened by 4 bases and J by 7 bases, with 11 bases between the two germline ends. CDR3 length: 11 amino acids. Germline lookup yields CDR1 DFQATT and CDR2 SNEGSKA (reference sequence). The CDR3 region has the DNA TGCAGTGCTACTGTCGTGGGTGAGCAGTACTTC. Its translation: CSATVVGEQYF.

This clonotype was counted only a few times. The chain combines TRBV4-2 with TRBJ2-1; TRBD2 matches 12 bases. Germline CDR1 LGHNA, CDR2 YNFKEQ. CDR3 size: 16 residues. V gave up 3 bases and J gave up 5 bases; unmatched junction bases: 5. CDR3 in amino acids: CASSQLLAGGNNEQFF. The CDR3 nucleotides are TGTGCCAGCAGCCAGCTCCTAGCGGGGGGGAACAATGAGCAGTTCTTC.

This chain links TRBV7-2 with TRBJ2-1, with 10 bases matching TRBD2. V lost 5 bases and J lost 2; bases outside the gene matches: 6. The germline CDR1 and CDR2 sequences are SGHTA and FQGNSA. CDR3 length: 16 amino acids. DNA for the CDR3: TGTGCCAGCAGCCCGGGGCTAGCGGGAGCCTACAATGAGCAGTTCTTC. Residues: CASSPGLAGAYNEQFF.

The chain links TRBV7-7 to TRBJ2-3; D gene unclear. Trimming pared 4 bases from V and 1 base from J, leaving 6 bases between. There are 13 residues in the CDR3. CDR1 and CDR2 from the germline V gene are SSHAT and FNYEAQ (reference sequence). CDR3 DNA: TGTGCCAGCAGCTCTATCCGCACAGATACGCAGTATTTT. It yields the protein CASSSIRTDTQYF.

This clonotype came up a few times. CDR3 protein: CASSPPGQAIYEQYF. The CDR3 DNA follows: TGTGCCAGCTCACCACCTGGACAGGCGATCTACGAGCAGTACTTC. This chain uses TRBV18 with TRBJ2-7; 7 nucleotides line up with TRBD1. The CDR3 consists of 15 residues. Trimming cost V 0 bases and J 3 bases; bases outside gene matches: 5. Germline V gene lookup returns CDR1 KGHSH and CDR2 LQKENI.

This clonotype showed up many times. The CDR3 loop reads CASTLWTGENQPQHF. CDR3 bases: TGTGCCAGCACCTTATGGACAGGGGAGAATCAGCCCCAGCATTTT. This chain joins TRBV5-6 and TRBJ1-5, with 9 bases fitting TRBD1. V was clipped by 6 bases and J by 4 bases; unmatched bases: 8. Per the germline V gene, CDR1 is SGHDT and CDR2 is YYEEEE. The CDR3 is made up of 15 amino acids. The whole variable domain, remainder taken from reference TRBV5-6 and TRBJ1-5, is DAGVTQSPTHLIKTRGQQVTLRCSPKSGHDTVSWYQQALGQGPQFIFQYYEEEERQRGNFPDRFSGHQFPNYSSELNVNALLLGDSALYLCASTLWTGENQPQHFGDGTRLSIL.